This T cell receptor (beta chain) was retrieved from a study of OX40 agonist ivuxolimab in advanced cancers. General study findings and limits: The study found among the lowest clonal expansion in partial responders at 0.1-3.0 mg/kg.

This clone appeared a single time. Its antigen remains unidentified. Germline V gene data show CDR1 as LNHDA and CDR2 as SQIVND (reference sequence). This CDR3 region has 14 residues. V lost 7 bases, J lost 1 base, and 13 bases lay in between. Clones were sequenced by immunoSEQ multiplex PCR, and TCRdb holds only the in-frame ones, with some missing. The table shows roughly 100,000 clones, with approximately 90% occurring only once. J is TRBJ1-1 and V is TRBV19; D remains ambiguous. The specimen comprised CD4+ or CD8+ T cells sorted from blood, sampled in a trial of the OX40 agonist ivuxolimab. This sequence was found in an adult with an advanced solid tumor such as melanoma, head and neck, liver or kidney cancer. This CDR3 is CASTSGLSNTEAFF. CDR3 coding DNA: TGTGCCAGTACCTCGGGCCTCTCGAACACTGAAGCTTTCTTT.